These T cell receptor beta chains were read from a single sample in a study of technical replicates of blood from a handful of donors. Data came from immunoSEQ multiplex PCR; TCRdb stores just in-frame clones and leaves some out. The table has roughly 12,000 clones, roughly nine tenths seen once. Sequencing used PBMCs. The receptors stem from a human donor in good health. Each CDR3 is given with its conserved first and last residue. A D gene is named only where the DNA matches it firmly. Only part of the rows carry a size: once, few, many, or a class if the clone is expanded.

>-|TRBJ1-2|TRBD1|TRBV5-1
CASSSDRDYYGYTF
TGCGCCAGCAGCTCGGACAGGGATTACTATGGCTACACCTTC
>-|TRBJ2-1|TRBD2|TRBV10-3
CAVGTSGQNEQFF
TGTGCCGTGGGGACTAGCGGGCAGAATGAGCAGTTCTTC
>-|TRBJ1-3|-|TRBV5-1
CASSLAGSAGDGNTIYF
TGCGCCAGCAGCTTGGCCGGGTCGGCGGGGGATGGAAACACCATATATTTT
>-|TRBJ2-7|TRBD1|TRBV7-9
CASSNQGQGAPEQYF
TGTGCCAGCAGCAATCAGGGACAGGGGGCGCCTGAGCAGTACTTC
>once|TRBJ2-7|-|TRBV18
CASSPRKDNEQYF
TGTGCCAGCTCACCGCGAAAAGACAACGAGCAGTACTTC
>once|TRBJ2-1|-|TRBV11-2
CASSLDRESNEQFF
TGTGCCAGCAGCTTAGACCGGGAGTCCAATGAGCAGTTCTTC
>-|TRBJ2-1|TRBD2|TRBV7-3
CASSIPGLAGSEQFF
TGTGCCAGCAGCATACCGGGACTAGCGGGTAGTGAGCAGTTCTTC
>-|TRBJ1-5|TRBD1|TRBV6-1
CASRTGTGRYQPQHF
TGTGCCAGCAGGACAGGGACAGGGAGATATCAGCCCCAGCATTTT
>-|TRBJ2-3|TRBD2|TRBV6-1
CASSGSSGVATDTQYF
TGTGCCAGCAGTGGTTCTAGCGGGGTTGCCACAGATACGCAGTATTTT
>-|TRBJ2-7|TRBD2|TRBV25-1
CASSDRLAGGYEQYF
TGTGCCAGCAGTGACCGACTAGCGGGAGGCTACGAGCAGTACTTC
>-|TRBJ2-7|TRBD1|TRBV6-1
CASSRDRAYEQYF
TGTGCCAGCAGTCGAGACAGGGCCTACGAGCAGTACTTC
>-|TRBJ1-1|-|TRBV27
CASSYDRNTEAFF
TGTGCCAGCAGTTACGACAGGAACACTGAAGCTTTCTTT
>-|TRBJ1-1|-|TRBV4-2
CASSQGRAGRAEAFF
TGTGCCAGCAGCCAAGGGAGGGCAGGTAGGGCTGAAGCTTTCTTT
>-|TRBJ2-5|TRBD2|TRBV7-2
CASSSGLAPETQYF
TGTGCCAGCAGCTCCGGACTAGCGCCAGAGACCCAGTACTTC
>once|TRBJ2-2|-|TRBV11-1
CASSPRGNRELFF
TGTGCCAGCAGCCCCAGGGGTAACCGGGAGCTGTTTTTT
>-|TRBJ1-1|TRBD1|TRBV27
CASSLNGRDRGTGAFTEAFF
TGTGCCAGCAGTTTAAACGGCCGGGACAGGGGTACGGGGGCGTTCACTGAAGCTTTCTTT
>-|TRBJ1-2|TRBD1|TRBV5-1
CASSFRDRDGYTF
TGCGCCAGCAGCTTCCGGGACAGGGACGGCTACACCTTC
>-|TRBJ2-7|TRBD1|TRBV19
CASSIFGTASYEQYF
TGTGCCAGTAGTATCTTCGGGACAGCATCCTACGAGCAGTACTTC
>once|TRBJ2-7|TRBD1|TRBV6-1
CASSSPGQGIYEQYF
TGTGCCAGCAGTAGTCCGGGACAGGGGATCTACGAGCAGTACTTC
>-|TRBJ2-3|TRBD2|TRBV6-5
CASRRLAGDTQYF
TGTGCCAGCAGGAGACTAGCTGGGGATACGCAGTATTTT
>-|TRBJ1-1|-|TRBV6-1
CASSGLRVWENTEAFF
TGTGCCAGCAGTGGACTGCGGGTCTGGGAGAACACTGAAGCTTTCTTT
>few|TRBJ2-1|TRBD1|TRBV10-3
CAIGTGFNNEQFF
TGTGCCATCGGGACAGGTTTTAACAATGAGCAGTTCTTC
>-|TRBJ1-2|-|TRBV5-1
CASSLEAGYGYTF
TGCGCCAGCAGCTTGGAAGCGGGATATGGCTACACCTTC
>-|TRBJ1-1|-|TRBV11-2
CASSLGLGTEAFF
TGTGCCAGCAGCTTGGGCCTGGGCACTGAAGCTTTCTTT
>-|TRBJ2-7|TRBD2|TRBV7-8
CASSSTSGYEQYF
TGTGCCAGCAGCTCCACTAGCGGATACGAGCAGTACTTC
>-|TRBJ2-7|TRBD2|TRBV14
CASSPRAGGEQYF
TGTGCCAGCAGCCCCCGAGCGGGAGGGGAGCAGTACTTC
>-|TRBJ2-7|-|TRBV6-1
CASSENSGDYEQYF
TGTGCCAGCAGTGAAAATTCAGGGGATTACGAGCAGTACTTC
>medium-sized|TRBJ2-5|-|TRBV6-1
CASSEESGFAGLQETQYF
TGTGCCAGCAGTGAAGAAAGTGGGTTCGCAGGACTACAAGAGACCCAGTACTTC
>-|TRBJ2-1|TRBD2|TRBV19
CASSIRGGGYNEQFF
TGTGCCAGTAGTATAAGGGGCGGGGGTTACAATGAGCAGTTCTTC
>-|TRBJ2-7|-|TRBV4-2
CASSQDTQGTEQYF
TGTGCCAGCAGCCAAGATACCCAGGGTACAGAGCAGTACTTC
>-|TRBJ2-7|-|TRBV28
CASSFGYEQYF
TGTGCCAGCAGTTTCGGCTACGAGCAGTACTTC
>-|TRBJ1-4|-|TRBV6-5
CASKEGNSEKLFF
TGTGCCAGCAAAGAGGGTAATTCGGAAAAACTGTTTTTT
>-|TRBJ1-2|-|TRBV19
CASRRREGAGYTF
TGTGCCAGTAGACGGAGGGAAGGCGCTGGCTACACCTTC
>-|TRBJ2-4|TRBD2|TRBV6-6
CASSSSGRDKNIQYF
TGTGCCAGCAGCTCTAGCGGGAGGGACAAAAACATTCAGTACTTC
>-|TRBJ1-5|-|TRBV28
CASRTFTLSNQPQHF
TGTGCCAGCAGAACTTTCACCCTTAGCAATCAGCCCCAGCATTTT
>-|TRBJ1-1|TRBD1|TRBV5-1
CASSGGQVAGEAFF
TGCGCCAGCAGCGGGGGACAGGTCGCGGGTGAAGCTTTCTTT
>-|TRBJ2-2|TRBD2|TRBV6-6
CASSGTSPNTGELFF
TGTGCCAGCAGTGGGACTAGCCCGAACACCGGGGAGCTGTTTTTT
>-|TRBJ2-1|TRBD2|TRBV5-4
CASSLDASGYNEQFF
TGTGCCAGCAGCTTGGATGCTAGCGGGTACAATGAGCAGTTCTTC
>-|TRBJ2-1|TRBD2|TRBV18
CASSPPGGSPNNEQFF
TGTGCCAGCTCACCACCCGGCGGGAGTCCAAACAATGAGCAGTTCTTC
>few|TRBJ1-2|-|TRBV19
CASSIDSGGTYGYTF
TGTGCCAGTAGTATAGATTCGGGGGGGACCTATGGCTACACCTTC
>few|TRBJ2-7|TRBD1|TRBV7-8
CASSARQGTYEQYF
TGTGCCAGCAGCGCCCGACAGGGAACCTACGAGCAGTACTTC
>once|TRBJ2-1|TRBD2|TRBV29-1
CSVDPGLASYNEQFF
TGCAGCGTTGACCCGGGACTAGCGTCCTACAATGAGCAGTTCTTC
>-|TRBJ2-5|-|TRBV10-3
CAISESTGRSGETQYF
TGTGCCATCAGTGAGTCGACCGGCAGATCGGGAGAGACCCAGTACTTC
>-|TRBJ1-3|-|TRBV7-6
CASSLDPGTGNTIYF
TGTGCCAGCAGCTTAGATCCGGGTACCGGAAACACCATATATTTT
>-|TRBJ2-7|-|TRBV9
CASSVEAGAFYEQYF
TGTGCCAGCAGCGTAGAAGCAGGGGCCTTCTACGAGCAGTACTTC
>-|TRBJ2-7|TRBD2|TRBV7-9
CASSTTGLAGGLPYEQYF
TGTGCCAGCAGCACTACGGGACTAGCGGGAGGGCTCCCCTACGAGCAGTACTTC